The 16 T cell receptor beta chains below all came from one sample that was sequenced in a study of blood T cell repertoires in COVID-19. Only in-frame clones appear in the TCRdb table, and some are missing; sequencing was by immunoSEQ multiplex PCR. The sample contains almost 55,000 clones, about 85% of which appear only once. Sequenced sample: peripheral blood. Receptor source: a man aged 50 or older with acute or convalescent COVID-19.

The chain links TRBV13 to TRBJ1-2, with D maybe TRBD1 (5 bases). The CDR3 runs to 14 residues. CDR1 PRHDT and CDR2 FYEKMQ come from the germline V gene (reference sequence). Trimming removed 5 bases at V and 0 bases at J, with 10 bases between. CDR3 DNA: TGTGCCAGCAGCCCGGGGACTTCTAACTATGGCTACACCTTC. Residues: CASSPGTSNYGYTF.

This clone has just one count. The chain recombines TRBV6-4 with TRBJ2-2, with 7 bases fitting TRBD2. The trim removed 6 bases at V and 5 bases at J, leaving 6 bases unmatched. From germline, CDR1 is MRHNA and CDR2 SNTAGT. This CDR3 is 14 amino acids long. The CDR3, as DNA: TGTGCCAGCAGCCGGCGGGAGTGGACCGGGGAGCTGTTTTTT. Its protein product is CASSRREWTGELFF.

The rearrangement links TRBV27 to TRBJ1-2; 8 bases line up with TRBD1. V lost 5 bases and J lost 7; bases outside the gene matches: 15. Germline values: CDR1 MNHEY, CDR2 SMNVEV (reference sequence). The CDR3 loop spans 16 amino acids. The CDR3 sequence: CASSPLTGTGRSGYTF. CDR3 bases: TGTGCCAGCAGTCCGCTCACCGGGACAGGCAGATCTGGCTACACCTTC.

This clone was found a few times. The chain recombines TRBV9 with TRBJ2-7; D is undetermined. CDR1 is SGDLS and CDR2 is YYNGEE in the germline V gene. This CDR3 is 16 amino acids long. The V end lost 0 bases, the J end lost 0 bases, and 13 bases lay between the germline ends. The CDR3 sequence is CASSVGSPLASYEQYF. The DNA of the CDR3 is TGTGCCAGCAGCGTAGGTAGCCCCCTCGCCTCCTACGAGCAGTACTTC.

This chain joins TRBV5-1 and TRBJ1-3; D remains ambiguous. The germline CDR1 and CDR2 sequences are SGHRS and YFSETQ. This CDR3 is 16 amino acids long. Trimming pared 0 bases from V and 4 bases from J, leaving 14 bases between. For the CDR3, the DNA is TGCGCCAGCAGCTTGGCACCGGGAAATCGCGGAAACACCATATATTTT. It translates to CASSLAPGNRGNTIYF. The variable domain in full, completed from reference TRBV5-1 and TRBJ1-3, reads KAGVTQTPRYLIKTRGQQVTLSCSPISGHRSVSWYQQTPGQGLQFLFEYFSETQRNKGNFPGRFSGRQFSNSRSEMNVSTLELGDSALYLCASSLAPGNRGNTIYFGEGSWLTVV.

The chain carries TRBV5-1 and TRBJ2-1; TRBD2 agrees at 9 bases. V shed 4 bases and J 4 bases; nucleotides not matched to a gene: 9. The germline CDR1 and CDR2 sequences are SGHRS and YFSETQ. There are 16 residues in the CDR3. The CDR3 loop is CASSLGIAGGYNEQFF. CDR3 coding DNA: TGCGCCAGCAGCCTTGGAATCGCGGGAGGGTACAATGAGCAGTTCTTC.

The chain combines TRBV9 with TRBJ2-1; 7 bases agree with TRBD1. The trim removed 0 bases at V and 6 bases at J, leaving 6 bases unmatched. CDR1 and CDR2 (germline): SGDLS, YYNGEE. The CDR3 covers 15 residues. The CDR3 DNA reads as TGTGCCAGCAGCGTAGGAGGGGGCTTTGGCAATGAGCAGTTCTTC. This translates into CASSVGGGFGNEQFF.

The V gene is TRBV27, the J gene TRBJ2-1; 8 positions agree with TRBD2. The trim removed 5 bases at V and 4 bases at J, leaving 28 bases unmatched. There are 22 residues in the CDR3. CDR1 is MNHEY and CDR2 is SMNVEV in the germline V gene (reference sequence). CDR3 protein: CASSGGPRSGESWVSGYNEQFF. CDR3 in DNA: TGTGCCAGCAGTGGAGGCCCCCGTAGCGGGGAGAGTTGGGTGTCGGGATACAATGAGCAGTTCTTC.

The chain combines TRBV13 with TRBJ2-3, with D possibly TRBD2 on 5 matching bases. Germline V gene sequence: CDR1 PRHDT, CDR2 FYEKMQ (reference sequence). The V and J ends lost 5 bases and 0 bases respectively, with 9 bases between them. The CDR3 is made up of 14 amino acids. Here the CDR3 DNA reads TGTGCCAGCAGCCCGGGGAGAAGCACAGATACGCAGTATTTT. Its translation: CASSPGRSTDTQYF.

The chain recombines TRBV19 with TRBJ2-3; 15 nucleotides align to TRBD2. V dropped 4 bases and J dropped 2; count of bases not matched to a gene: 4. Germline V gene lookup returns CDR1 LNHDA and CDR2 SQIVND (reference sequence). The CDR3 is made up of 17 amino acids. DNA for the CDR3: TGTGCCAGTAGTACGGGACTAGCGGGGGGATACACAGATACGCAGTATTTT. Translating gives CASSTGLAGGYTDTQYF.

The rearrangement uses TRBV5-4 and TRBJ1-1; D is perhaps TRBD1 (5 bases). Trimming removed 4 bases from V and 4 bases from J, with 14 bases in between. Germline CDR1 and CDR2: SGHNT and YYREEE (reference sequence). The CDR3 has 14 residues. The CDR3 DNA reads TGTGCCAGCAGCGTACAGGTAGGAGTCACTGAAGCTTTCTTT. Amino acids: CASSVQVGVTEAFF. The variable domain in full, with the rest retrieved from reference TRBV5-4 and TRBJ1-1, is ETGVTQSPTHLIKTRGQQVTLRCSSQSGHNTVSWYQQALGQGPQFIFQYYREEENGRGNFPPRFSGLQFPNYSSELNVNALELDDSALYLCASSVQVGVTEAFFGQGTRLTVV.

The rearrangement joins TRBV5-5 to TRBJ2-7; D is ambiguous. This CDR3 comprises 12 residues. V was shortened by 0 bases and J by 6 bases, with 7 bases between the two germline ends. Germline values: CDR1 SGHKS, CDR2 YYEKEE (reference sequence). The CDR3 region is CASSLAEAEQYF. For the CDR3, the DNA is TGTGCCAGCAGCTTGGCCGAGGCCGAGCAGTACTTC.

This chain connects TRBV30 to TRBJ1-5; 8 bases map to TRBD1. Germline-derived CDR1 and CDR2 are GTSNPN and SVGIG (reference sequence). CDR3 length: 13 residues. With 4 bases clipped from V and 5 bases from J, the junction kept 4 bases outside the gene matches. CDR3 in amino acids: CAWNRGADQPQHF. The CDR3, as DNA: TGTGCCTGGAACAGGGGGGCGGATCAGCCCCAGCATTTT.

This clone was detected only once. The V and J genes are TRBV23-1 and TRBJ2-1; a possible D gene is TRBD1 (6 bases). TRBV23-1 is an open reading frame whose function is uncertain. CDR3 size: 16 residues. Trimming took off 8 bases at V and 6 bases at J, with 23 bases between the two ends. The CDR3 loop reads CASLSQGRRVINEQFF. Here the CDR3 DNA reads TGCGCCAGCCTATCACAGGGTCGTCGGGTAATCAATGAGCAGTTCTTC.

The rearrangement links TRBV28 to TRBJ2-4, with a weak D call TRBD2 (5 bases). This CDR3 contains 15 residues. From germline, CDR1 is MDHEN and CDR2 SYDVKM. Trimming took 7 bases from V and 1 from J, leaving 14 bases between them. This CDR3 is CASTGNLRAKNIQYF. The CDR3 coding sequence is TGTGCCAGCACGGGGAATCTTCGGGCCAAAAACATTCAGTACTTC.

V usage is TRBV5-1 and J usage is TRBJ2-3; 13 positions match TRBD2. The CDR3 runs to 17 residues. The germline CDR1 and CDR2 sequences are SGHRS and YFSETQ. V lost 4 bases and J lost 4; bases outside the gene matches: 9. The CDR3 sequence: CASSRTSGRAPADTQYF. The DNA of the CDR3 is TGCGCCAGCAGCCGAACTAGCGGGAGGGCCCCTGCAGATACGCAGTATTTT.